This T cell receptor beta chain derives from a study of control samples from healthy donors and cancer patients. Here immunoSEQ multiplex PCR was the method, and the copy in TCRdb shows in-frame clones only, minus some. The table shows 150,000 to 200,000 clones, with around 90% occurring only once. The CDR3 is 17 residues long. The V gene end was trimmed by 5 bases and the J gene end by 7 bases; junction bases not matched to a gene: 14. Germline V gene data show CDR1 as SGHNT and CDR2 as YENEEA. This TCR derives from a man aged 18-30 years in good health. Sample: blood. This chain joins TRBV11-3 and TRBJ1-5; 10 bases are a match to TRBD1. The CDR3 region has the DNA TGTGCCAGCAGCGTAGCCACAGACAGGGGGCAGGGGCAGCCCCAGCATTTT. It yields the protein CASSVATDRGQGQPQHF.